This T cell receptor (beta chain) was observed in a study of beta chain features in type 1 diabetes. Findings of the study overall: The study found moderately but significantly shorter TCRB CDR3s in all four CD4+ subsets of Type 1 diabetes patients.

This CDR3 is built from 13 residues. Trimming cost V 8 bases and J 9 bases; bases outside gene matches: 9. The germline V gene encodes CDR1 MNHNS and CDR2 SASEGT. Based on CD45RO/CCR7/CD25/CD127/CD95/CD27, CD4+ regulatory, stem cell-like memory, naive and central memory cells were sorted. There are a few counts of this clone. Antigen specificity is unknown. Sequenced material consisted of expressed TCRB transcripts (all of the isolated RNA was reverse transcribed). Only in-frame clones appear in the TCRdb table, and some are missing; sequencing was by immunoSEQ multiplex PCR. The sample records around 13,000 clones, approximately 47% being singletons.

This clonotype was sampled from a man aged 18 to 30 in good health. The sample consisted of stem cell memory CD4+ T cells from blood. The gene calls are TRBV6-1 and TRBJ2-1; 8 nucleotides agree with TRBD1. CDR3 nucleotides: TGTGCCAGCCGCCAGGGGGCAGCTACTGAGCAGTTCTTC. This gives the protein CASRQGAATEQFF.